These 18 T cell receptor beta chains were all obtained from the same sample, sequenced in a study of cytomegalovirus exposure and HLA in healthy donors. 13 Jbeta primers and 60 Vbeta primers were used for the PCR. Some clones are missing from TCRdb's copy, which holds only in-frame ones; the method was immunoSEQ multiplex PCR. The sample includes 100,000 to 150,000 clones, around 73% of them seen just once. The specimen sequenced was PBMCs. The receptors stem from a man aged 25-45 years in good health and CMV-seropositive.

The chain couples TRBV7-9 to TRBJ1-2; D unresolved. The V end lost 2 bases, the J end lost 7 bases, and 8 bases lay between the germline ends. The CDR3 loop spans 12 amino acids. CDR1 SEHNR and CDR2 FQNEAQ come from the germline V gene (reference sequence). The CDR3 protein is CASSLLGAGYTF. The CDR3 nucleotides are TGTGCCAGCAGCTTATTAGGAGCTGGCTACACCTTC.

In its sample, this clone was seen once. The rearrangement uses TRBV5-5 and TRBJ1-2; no definite D call. The germline V gene has CDR1 SGHKS and CDR2 YYEKEE (reference sequence). V lost 0 bases and J lost 5, with 8 bases in between. The CDR3 covers 13 residues. CDR3 DNA: TGTGCCAGCAGCTTGGGGGCGCAGTATGGCTACACCTTC. Amino acids: CASSLGAQYGYTF.

The rearrangement links TRBV30 to TRBJ2-7; D is unresolved. V lost 1 base, J lost 5 bases, and 18 bases lay in between. This CDR3 is built from 15 residues. Germline lookup yields CDR1 GTSNPN and CDR2 SVGIG (reference sequence). The CDR3 region has the DNA TGTGCCTGGAGTGGCCGGAGCTGGCGCCCTGACGAGCAGTACTTC. Its translation: CAWSGRSWRPDEQYF.

V gene TRBV7-9 combines with J gene TRBJ1-1; possibly TRBD1 for D (5 bases). This CDR3 contains 12 residues. Germline V lookup: CDR1 SEHNR, CDR2 FQNEAQ (reference sequence). Trimming took 4 bases from V and 5 from J, leaving 8 bases between them. In nucleotides, the CDR3 is TGTGCCAGCAGCTCGGGGGGTACTGAAGCTTTCTTT. Its translation: CASSSGGTEAFF.

This chain connects TRBV19 to TRBJ2-5, with a weak D call TRBD1 (5 bases). Germline V gives CDR1 LNHDA, CDR2 SQIVND (reference sequence). CDR3 length: 13 residues. V was pared by 8 bases and J by 4 bases, with 14 bases between. CDR3: CASGSTGTETQYF. The CDR3 DNA follows: TGTGCCAGTGGCTCTACAGGAACAGAGACCCAGTACTTC.

The V and J genes are TRBV18 and TRBJ1-4; 8 bases match TRBD1. Losses at the gene ends were 0 bases for V and 6 bases for J; bases not matched to a gene: 3. This CDR3 comprises 15 residues. Germline V gene sequence: CDR1 KGHSH, CDR2 LQKENI. This chain's CDR3 is CASSPPAGGYEKLFF. The CDR3 DNA reads as TGTGCCAGCTCACCACCGGCAGGGGGCTATGAAAAACTGTTTTTT.

The chain employs TRBV30 and TRBJ2-3, with TRBD2 matching over 11 bases. Per germline, CDR1 GTSNPN and CDR2 SVGIG (reference sequence). The CDR3 has 20 residues. After removal of 7 bases from V and 0 bases from J, the junction contained 21 bases not matched to a gene. CDR3 sequence (DNA): TGTGCCTTCGGAAACCTAGAGGCTAGCGGGAGGATTTCTAGCACAGATACGCAGTATTTT. Protein sequence: CAFGNLEASGRISSTDTQYF.

This chain uses TRBV28 with TRBJ1-2; 7 nucleotides match TRBD1. With 6 bases clipped from V and 8 bases from J, the junction kept 9 bases outside the gene matches. The CDR3 extends over 13 amino acids. In germline, CDR1 is MDHEN, CDR2 SYDVKM. CDR3 protein: CASSLDRVRGYTF. In DNA form, the CDR3 reads TGTGCCAGCAGCCTTGACAGGGTGAGGGGCTACACCTTC.

The chain recombines TRBV11-2 with TRBJ2-1; no clear D. Germline V gene lookup returns CDR1 SGHAT and CDR2 FQNNGV. There are 15 residues in the CDR3. The V gene lost 1 base and the J gene lost 0 bases, with 7 bases spanning the gap. The CDR3 is CASSLVRSSYNEQFF. In DNA, the CDR3 is TGTGCCAGCAGCTTAGTCCGTAGCTCCTACAATGAGCAGTTCTTC.

The V and J genes are TRBV6-1 and TRBJ2-5, with TRBD2 matching over 8 bases. The CDR3 length is 15 residues. V lost 7 bases, J lost 4 bases, and 11 bases stayed unmatched. Per germline, CDR1 MNHNS and CDR2 SASEGT. The chain's CDR3 is CASNAGLGVTETQYF. The DNA of the CDR3 is TGTGCCAGCAACGCGGGACTAGGGGTAACAGAGACCCAGTACTTC.

This clone has a handful of counts. This rearrangement joins TRBV10-3 to TRBJ1-4; 8 nucleotides match TRBD1. Germline values: CDR1 ENHRY, CDR2 SYGVKD. The CDR3 has 14 residues. V lost 8 bases to trimming and J lost 3 bases; unmatched junction nucleotides: 5. The CDR3 protein is CAIGQGGSNEKLFF. The CDR3 coding sequence is TGTGCCATCGGACAGGGAGGGTCTAATGAAAAACTGTTTTTT.

The chain employs TRBV4-1 and TRBJ1-2; D is possibly TRBD1 (5 bases). The germline CDR1 and CDR2 sequences are MGHRA and YSYEKL. The CDR3 is 17 residues long. V dropped 0 bases and J dropped 8 bases, with 22 bases sitting between them. As DNA, the CDR3 is TGCGCCAGCAGCCAAGACTCGTGGGGATCCAGGGTGAGAGGCTACACCTTC. This sequence encodes CASSQDSWGSRVRGYTF.

This clone occurred once. The J gene is TRBJ2-1, the V gene TRBV6-5; D is perhaps TRBD2 (5 bases). The CDR3 is made up of 16 amino acids. Trimming stripped 0 bases from V and 0 bases from J, with 9 bases between. Germline assignment: CDR1 MNHEY and CDR2 SVGAGI. The CDR3: CASSYSGGSSYNEQFF. DNA for the CDR3: TGTGCCAGCAGTTACTCGGGTGGGAGCTCCTACAATGAGCAGTTCTTC.

The chain joins TRBV30 to TRBJ1-1; D unclear. The CDR3 totals 11 residues. Trimming cost V 5 bases and J 11 bases, with 15 bases left between them. Per germline, CDR1 GTSNPN and CDR2 SVGIG (reference sequence). CDR3 residues: CAWLLAGRAFF. Here the CDR3 DNA reads TGTGCCTGGCTTCTAGCGGGCCGGGCTTTCTTT. Based on the CDR3 plus reference TRBV30 and TRBJ1-1, the full variable domain is SQTIHQWPATLVQPVGSPLSLECTVEGTSNPNLYWYRQAAGRGLQLLFYSVGIGQISSEVPQNLSASRPQDRQFILSSKKLLLSDSGFYLCAWLLAGRAFFGQGTRLTVV.

The V and J genes are TRBV7-9 and TRBJ2-7; 8 bases align to TRBD2. V shed 1 base and J 3 bases; nucleotides not matched to a gene: 5. This CDR3 is 15 amino acids long. Germline CDR1 SEHNR, CDR2 FQNEAQ (reference sequence). The CDR3 DNA follows: TGTGCCAGCAGCTTAGTAACTAGCGGAGTCTACGAGCAGTACTTC. This translates into CASSLVTSGVYEQYF. Looking up the rest from reference TRBV7-9 and TRBJ2-7 gives the full variable domain: DTGVSQNPRHKITKRGQNVTFRCDPISEHNRLYWYRQTLGQGPEFLTYFQNEAQLEKSRLLSDRFSAERPKGSFSTLEIQRTEQGDSAMYLCASSLVTSGVYEQYFGPGTRLTVT.

The V and J genes are TRBV4-1 and TRBJ1-5; no reliable D call. The CDR3 covers 15 residues. V dropped 2 bases and J dropped 0 bases, with 8 bases sitting between them. Germline V gene lookup returns CDR1 MGHRA and CDR2 YSYEKL. CDR3 loop: CASSQQAPSNQPQHF. Here the CDR3 DNA reads TGCGCCAGCAGCCAACAAGCCCCTAGCAATCAGCCCCAGCATTTT.

The CDR3 nucleotides are TGCGCCAGCAGTGAGTCGACTGGGGGGTATAGAGGCTACACCTTC. Amino acids: CASSESTGGYRGYTF. The J gene is TRBJ1-2, the V gene TRBV10-2; weak D call: TRBD1 (5 bases). V lost 0 bases and J 8 bases, leaving 16 bases between the germline ends. The V gene's germline CDR1 is WSHSY and CDR2 SAAADI. The CDR3 runs to 15 residues.

The table lists this clone with a few counts. In nucleotides, the CDR3 is TGTGCCAGCAGTTTACCCCTAGCGGGAAGAACAGATACGCAGTATTTT. Its translation: CASSLPLAGRTDTQYF. The chain carries TRBV28 and TRBJ2-3; the match to TRBD2 covers 9 bases. V gave up 2 bases and J gave up 3 bases; unmatched junction bases: 6. CDR1 is MDHEN and CDR2 is SYDVKM in the germline V gene. The CDR3 has 16 residues.